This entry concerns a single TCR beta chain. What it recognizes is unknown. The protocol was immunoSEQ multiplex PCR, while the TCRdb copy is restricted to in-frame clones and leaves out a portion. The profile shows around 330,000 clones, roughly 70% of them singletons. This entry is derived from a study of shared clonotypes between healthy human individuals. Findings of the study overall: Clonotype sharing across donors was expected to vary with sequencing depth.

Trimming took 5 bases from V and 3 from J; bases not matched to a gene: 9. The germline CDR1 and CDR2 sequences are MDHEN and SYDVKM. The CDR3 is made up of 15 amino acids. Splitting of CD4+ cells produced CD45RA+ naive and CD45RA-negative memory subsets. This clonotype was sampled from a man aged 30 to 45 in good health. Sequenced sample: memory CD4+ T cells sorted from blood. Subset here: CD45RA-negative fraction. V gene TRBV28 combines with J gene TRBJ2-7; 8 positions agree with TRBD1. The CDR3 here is CASSIVGTGFYEQYF. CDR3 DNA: TGTGCCAGCAGTATCGTCGGGACAGGATTCTACGAGCAGTACTTC.